The 16 T cell receptor beta chains presented below share a single source sample, sequenced in a study of cytomegalovirus exposure and HLA in healthy donors. The repertoire was sequenced with immunoSEQ multiplex PCR; TCRdb's copy has only in-frame clones and lacks some. The sample records some 170,000 clones, more than 75% being singletons. Sequencing was done on a sample of PBMCs. These receptors all come from a man younger than 35 in good health and CMV-seropositive.

This clone was seen a few times. This chain joins TRBV27 and TRBJ2-7, with 8 nucleotides matching TRBD1. Germline-derived CDR1 and CDR2 are MNHEY and SMNVEV (reference sequence). The CDR3 covers 14 residues. The junction had 5 bases not matched to a gene; V was cut back by 5 bases and J by 2 bases. The CDR3 coding sequence is TGTGCCAGCAGTACCCTGACAGGGGCCTACGAGCAGTACTTC. It translates to CASSTLTGAYEQYF.

The chain carries TRBV29-1 and TRBJ1-2; 11 bases agree with TRBD1. CDR3 length equals 14 residues. Per the germline V gene, CDR1 is SQVTM and CDR2 is ANQGSEA. V dropped 6 bases and J dropped 7; count of bases not matched to a gene: 10. The DNA for the CDR3 is TGCAGCGTCTTACTGGGACAGGGGGTTGGTGGCTACACCTTC. Amino acid sequence: CSVLLGQGVGGYTF.

The J gene is TRBJ1-2, the V gene TRBV18, with D hard to call. This CDR3 has 12 amino acids. Per the germline V gene, CDR1 is KGHSH and CDR2 is LQKENI. The ends were cut back, 3 bases at V and 4 bases at J, with 6 bases in the middle. This CDR3 is CASSPAGYGYTF. CDR3 sequence (DNA): TGTGCCAGCTCACCGGCAGGCTATGGCTACACCTTC.

The rearrangement links TRBV7-2 to TRBJ2-5, with a possible D match to TRBD2 (7 bases). Germline CDR1 SGHTA, CDR2 FQGNSA. The CDR3 runs 14 residues. V lost 3 bases to trimming and J lost 4 bases, with 12 bases between them. CDR3 sequence: CASSFRGARETQYF. As DNA, the CDR3 is TGTGCCAGCAGCTTCCGGGGGGCCCGAGAGACCCAGTACTTC. The variable domain in full, completed from reference TRBV7-2 and TRBJ2-5, reads GAGVSQSPSNKVTEKGKDVELRCDPISGHTALYWYRQSLGQGLEFLIYFQGNSAPDKSGLPSDRFSAERTGGSVSTLTIQRTQQEDSAVYLCASSFRGARETQYFGPGTRLLVL.

This clone was observed once. V usage is TRBV11-2 and J usage is TRBJ1-5, with 7 nucleotides matching TRBD1. V shed 5 bases and J 0 bases; nucleotides not matched to a gene: 4. Germline values: CDR1 SGHAT, CDR2 FQNNGV. The CDR3 sequence is 15 residues long. The CDR3 protein is CASSLQGNSNQPQHF. The CDR3 DNA reads TGTGCCAGCAGCCTACAGGGGAATAGCAATCAGCCCCAGCATTTT.

The CDR3 region is CASSLGDRSYEQYF. The CDR3 DNA follows: TGTGCCAGCAGCTTAGGGGACAGGTCCTACGAGCAGTACTTC. The rearrangement uses TRBV7-2 and TRBJ2-7; TRBD1 matches at 8 bases. V lost 1 base and J lost 1; bases outside the gene matches: 0. Germline lookup yields CDR1 SGHTA and CDR2 FQGNSA. The CDR3 covers 14 residues.

This chain links TRBV19 with TRBJ1-2; 7 bases line up with TRBD1. V gave up 3 bases and J gave up 5 bases; unmatched junction bases: 12. The CDR3 covers 16 residues. The germline CDR1 and CDR2 sequences are LNHDA and SQIVND (reference sequence). CDR3 protein: CASSIRSDRVWYGYTF. The CDR3 DNA reads TGTGCCAGTAGTATCAGGAGTGACAGGGTTTGGTATGGCTACACCTTC. Looking up the rest from reference TRBV19 and TRBJ1-2 gives the full variable domain: DGGITQSPKYLFRKEGQNVTLSCEQNLNHDAMYWYRQDPGQGLRLIYYSQIVNDFQKGDIAEGYSVSREKKESFPLTVTSAQKNPTAFYLCASSIRSDRVWYGYTFGSGTRLTVV.

This sequence joins TRBV5-4 and TRBJ2-1; 13 bases are shared with TRBD2. The CDR3 runs to 16 residues. The V gene end was trimmed by 4 bases and the J gene end by 7 bases; junction bases not matched to a gene: 8. From germline, CDR1 is SGHNT and CDR2 YYREEE (reference sequence). CDR3 bases: TGTGCCAGCAGCCATATGACTAGCGGGAGGCGGAATGAGCAGTTCTTC. Translation: CASSHMTSGRRNEQFF.

V usage is TRBV4-2 and J usage is TRBJ1-3; no clear D gene. Trimming took 0 bases from V and 7 from J, leaving 4 bases between them. Germline CDR1 and CDR2: LGHNA and YNFKEQ. This CDR3 spans 12 amino acids. The chain's CDR3 is CASSQDENTIYF. CDR3 coding DNA: TGTGCCAGCAGCCAAGACGAGAACACCATATATTTT.

This clone was seen just once. The V call is TRBV6-1, the J call TRBJ2-4, with D tentatively TRBD2 (5 bases). V was clipped by 8 bases and J by 15 bases, with 23 bases between them. The CDR3 is 13 residues long. In germline, CDR1 is MNHNS, CDR2 SASEGT. In DNA form, the CDR3 reads TGTGCCAGCTCCCGGACTTATCCCGAACCAGCGTACTTC. Translation: CASSRTYPEPAYF.

The chain joins TRBV7-8 to TRBJ1-1; D unresolved. The CDR3 is 14 amino acids. V was trimmed by 0 bases and J by 10 bases, leaving 15 bases between them. Germline values: CDR1 SGHVS, CDR2 FQNEAQ. CDR3 sequence reads: CASSLARDGIGAFF. In DNA form, the CDR3 reads TGTGCCAGCAGCTTAGCGCGGGATGGGATAGGAGCTTTCTTT.

The V gene is TRBV9, the J gene TRBJ2-7, with D possibly TRBD2 on 5 matching bases. V lost 0 bases and J 2 bases, leaving 12 bases between the germline ends. The CDR3 extends over 15 amino acids. Germline V gene data show CDR1 as SGDLS and CDR2 as YYNGEE. The CDR3 reads CASSVAAASPYEQYF. DNA of the CDR3: TGTGCCAGCAGCGTAGCAGCGGCCTCCCCCTACGAGCAGTACTTC. Full variable domain (outside the CDR3, taken from reference TRBV9 and TRBJ2-7): DSGVTQTPKHLITATGQRVTLRCSPRSGDLSVYWYQQSLDQGLQFLIQYYNGEERAKGNILERFSAQQFPDLHSELNLSSLELGDSALYFCASSVAAASPYEQYFGPGTRLTVT.

The chain is built from TRBV4-2 and TRBJ2-1, with TRBD1 matching over 7 bases. Losses at the gene ends were 1 base for V and 0 bases for J; bases not matched to a gene: 6. Germline V lookup: CDR1 LGHNA, CDR2 YNFKEQ. This CDR3 spans 17 amino acids. The CDR3 sequence is CASSQGGQRSSYNEQFF. The DNA for the CDR3 is TGTGCCAGCAGCCAAGGGGGACAGCGAAGCTCCTACAATGAGCAGTTCTTC.

The chain links TRBV7-2 to TRBJ2-1; 8 bases match TRBD2. Losses at the gene ends were 1 base for V and 3 bases for J; bases not matched to a gene: 5. CDR1 is SGHTA and CDR2 is FQGNSA in the germline V gene. This CDR3 comprises 16 residues. In DNA, the CDR3 is TGTGCCAGCAGCTTAGGAGCGGGAGTAGTCTACAATGAGCAGTTCTTC. Translation gives CASSLGAGVVYNEQFF.

This clone was counted once. The gene calls are TRBV9 and TRBJ1-1, with D possibly being TRBD1 (5 bases). The CDR3 loop spans 12 amino acids. The V gene lost 7 bases and the J gene lost 1 base, with 8 bases spanning the gap. The germline gives CDR1 SGDLS, CDR2 YYNGEE. The CDR3 spells CASGRGNTEAFF. The CDR3, as DNA: TGTGCCAGCGGTAGGGGGAACACTGAAGCTTTCTTT.

The chain carries TRBV19 and TRBJ1-2; D uncertain. Deletions cut 4 bases from V and 4 bases from J, with 16 bases between. Germline CDR1 reads LNHDA; CDR2 reads SQIVND (reference sequence). This CDR3 contains 15 residues. The CDR3 region has the DNA TGTGCCAGTAGTACGGGCGGGAGGCAGTTCTATGGCTACACCTTC. This sequence encodes CASSTGGRQFYGYTF.